This T cell receptor beta chain was observed in a study of radiotherapy plus CTLA-4 blockade in lung cancer. The CDR3 covers 12 residues. Germline lookup yields CDR1 SGHRS and CDR2 YFSETQ. Deletions cut 0 bases from V and 5 bases from J, with 5 bases between. Method: immunoSEQ multiplex PCR; TCRdb's copy keeps in-frame clones and lacks some. Among tens of thousands of clones, approximately 70% were seen once, and the ten largest hold about 8%. The clonotype was recovered from a human donor with non-small cell lung cancer whose response to radiotherapy plus ipilimumab could not be evaluated. This rearrangement joins TRBV5-1 to TRBJ2-5; D is undetermined. The sample was peripheral blood, taken from a patient treated with radiotherapy plus ipilimumab. CDR3 sequence: CASSLGLETQYF. CDR3 DNA sequence: TGCGCCAGCAGCTTGGGTCTGGAGACCCAGTACTTC.